The entry below gives a single TCR beta chain sequence along with its context. Its matching antigen is unknown. The sample originates from a study of cytomegalovirus exposure and HLA in healthy donors. Primers for the PCR totalled 60 Vbeta and 13 Jbeta. The data were produced by immunoSEQ multiplex PCR, yet TCRdb's version contains in-frame clones alone and is incomplete. Among 150,000 or so clones listed, more than 65% were seen once. Study-level results: A prior analysis recorded that most TCR beta V segments were productive about 87% or about 30% of the time. In a later analysis, HLA-associated beta chains showed higher expansion and lower generation probabilities than comparable chains. A later analysis reportedly found fewer N-insertions in an Asian-associated ancestry cluster than the roughly 670-donor mean. Cytomegalovirus association was listed for around 180 TCR beta chains.

Germline assignment: CDR1 SGHVS and CDR2 FNYEAQ. CDR3 length: 14 residues. The ends lost 3 bases at V and 6 bases at J; junction bases unmatched: 7. Sequencing was done on a sample of PBMCs. The chain joins TRBV7-6 to TRBJ1-1; TRBD1 aligns across 7 bases. The receptor was derived from a man aged 18 to 29 in good health and CMV-seropositive. CDR3 protein: CASSLADRRSEAFF. The CDR3 DNA is TGTGCCAGCAGCTTGGCGGACAGGAGGTCTGAAGCTTTCTTT.